A single T cell receptor beta chain is shown here with its context. What it binds is not known. This sample was taken from a study of cytomegalovirus exposure and HLA in healthy donors. The study, taken as a whole, reports: Reports credit the classifier with highly specific, highly sensitive diagnosis of cytomegalovirus status.

Though probably carrying unrecorded immune exposures, donors were nominally healthy at sampling. V dropped 0 bases and J dropped 0 bases, with 12 bases sitting between them. CDR1 and CDR2 (germline): SGHRS, YFSETQ. The CDR3 sequence is 16 residues long. The primer mix had 60 Vbeta and 13 Jbeta primers. Sequenced by immunoSEQ multiplex PCR; TCRdb stores in-frame clones only, minus some. The repertoire includes around 180,000 clones, over 65% of them detected once, and about 1.4% sits in the top ten. This chain joins TRBV5-1 and TRBJ1-1; no firm D call. This TCR derives from a woman aged 25 to 45 in good health and CMV-seropositive. The sequenced sample was PBMCs. The CDR3 DNA reads TGCGCCAGCAGCTTGGAAGGAGGAGTGATGAACACTGAAGCTTTCTTT. Its translation: CASSLEGGVMNTEAFF. Variable domain in full (rest from reference TRBV5-1 and TRBJ1-1): KAGVTQTPRYLIKTRGQQVTLSCSPISGHRSVSWYQQTPGQGLQFLFEYFSETQRNKGNFPGRFSGRQFSNSRSEMNVSTLELGDSALYLCASSLEGGVMNTEAFFGQGTRLTVV.